The rows below give T cell receptor beta chains drawn from one sample of a study of T cell repertoires in cytomegalovirus infection. TCRdb fed the reads into MiXCR, producing one record per CDR3 protein. Seen here are about 300,000 distinct CDR3 sequences, about a tenth observed once, and the top ten hold about 2.3%. Source material: PBMCs. Source of these receptors: a human donor in good health (CMV status not recorded). Some clones in this sample may be carry-over from other donors' samples. Both conserved end residues are part of each CDR3. Each record gives: J gene, D gene, clone size, V gene, CDR3 DNA, CDR3 protein. D genes are given only for firm matches. Size is omitted from some rows. Given values are once, few, many or a class for expanded clones.

J gene: TRBJ2-1; D gene: -; clone size: many; V gene: TRBV2; CDR3 DNA: TGTGCCAGCAGTGGTGATGGCGGTTACTCCTACAATGAGCAGTTCTTC; CDR3 protein: CASSGDGGYSYNEQFF
J gene: TRBJ2-1; D gene: TRBD2; clone size: few; V gene: TRBV4-1; CDR3 DNA: TGCGCCAGCAGCCTATCACCAGCGGGGGATTCTCACAATGAGCAGTTCTTC; CDR3 protein: CASSLSPAGDSHNEQFF
J gene: TRBJ2-1; D gene: TRBD2; clone size: many; V gene: TRBV20-1; CDR3 DNA: TGCAGTCCAACCCCTAGCGGGGGGTACAATGAGCAGTTCTTC; CDR3 protein: CSPTPSGGYNEQFF
J gene: TRBJ2-5; D gene: -; clone size: -; V gene: TRBV7-2; CDR3 DNA: TGTGCCAGCAGCTTAATGGGCCCTCGGGAGACCCAGTACTTC; CDR3 protein: CASSLMGPRETQYF
J gene: TRBJ2-7; D gene: -; clone size: many; V gene: TRBV7-9; CDR3 DNA: TGTGCCAGCAGCTCCTCCGGGGCATCTAGATACGAGCAGTACTTC; CDR3 protein: CASSSSGASRYEQYF
J gene: TRBJ1-1; D gene: TRBD1; clone size: many; V gene: TRBV6-1; CDR3 DNA: TGTGCCAGCAGTCCACCGGGACAGAAGAACACTGAAGCTTTCTTT; CDR3 protein: CASSPPGQKNTEAFF
J gene: TRBJ2-3; D gene: -; clone size: many; V gene: TRBV4-2; CDR3 DNA: TGTGCCAGCAGCCGACAAGGGAGCGGGTTTGACACAGATACGCAGTATTTT; CDR3 protein: CASSRQGSGFDTDTQYF
J gene: TRBJ2-1; D gene: TRBD2; clone size: many; V gene: TRBV5-6; CDR3 DNA: TGTGCCAGCAGTCTACTAGCGGGGGGGACCTACAATGAGCAGTTCTTC; CDR3 protein: CASSLLAGGTYNEQFF
J gene: TRBJ2-5; D gene: -; clone size: many; V gene: TRBV12-5; CDR3 DNA: TGTGCTAGTGGTTTGGACCCTAGGGGGGCCCAGTACTTC; CDR3 protein: CASGLDPRGAQYF
J gene: TRBJ2-2; D gene: -; clone size: many; V gene: TRBV15; CDR3 DNA: TGTGCCACCAGCAGAGATTGGACCGGCGGGGAGCTGTTTTTT; CDR3 protein: CATSRDWTGGELFF
J gene: TRBJ2-2; D gene: -; clone size: many; V gene: TRBV5-1; CDR3 DNA: TGCGCCAGCAGCTTGGCGAGTACCGGGGAGCTGTTTTTT; CDR3 protein: CASSLASTGELFF
J gene: TRBJ2-1; D gene: -; clone size: many; V gene: TRBV11-2; CDR3 DNA: TGTGCCAGCAGCCGGGACCAAGCCTACAATGAGCAGTTCTTC; CDR3 protein: CASSRDQAYNEQFF
J gene: TRBJ2-5; D gene: -; clone size: many; V gene: TRBV7-2; CDR3 DNA: TGTGCCAGCAGCCCACAGGGTGCGAGTTGGGCCCAGTACTTC; CDR3 protein: CASSPQGASWAQYF
J gene: TRBJ1-1; D gene: -; clone size: few; V gene: TRBV20-1; CDR3 DNA: TGCAGTGCTAGAGCCCGACAGAACACTGAAGCTTTCTTT; CDR3 protein: CSARARQNTEAFF
J gene: TRBJ1-2; D gene: -; clone size: few; V gene: TRBV6-2/TRBV6-3; CDR3 DNA: TGTGCCAGCAGTTACTCGGAAGGGTCTCTCTATGGCTACACCTTC; CDR3 protein: CASSYSEGSLYGYTF
J gene: TRBJ1-6; D gene: -; clone size: many; V gene: TRBV7-2; CDR3 DNA: TGTGCCAGCAGCTTGCAAGCGCTTGGGAATTCACCCCTCCACTTT; CDR3 protein: CASSLQALGNSPLHF
J gene: TRBJ2-2; D gene: -; clone size: -; V gene: TRBV29-1; CDR3 DNA: TGCAGCGCCTCGACACTAGTACCCGGGGAGCTGTTTTTT; CDR3 protein: CSASTLVPGELFF
J gene: TRBJ2-5; D gene: TRBD1; clone size: many; V gene: TRBV28; CDR3 DNA: TGTGCCAGCAAGGGACAGGGGGTGGAGACCCAGTACTTC; CDR3 protein: CASKGQGVETQYF
J gene: TRBJ2-4; D gene: TRBD1; clone size: many; V gene: TRBV28; CDR3 DNA: TGTGCCAGCACCCCCGCCGGGACAGGGAAAAACATTCAGTACTTC; CDR3 protein: CASTPAGTGKNIQYF
J gene: TRBJ1-2; D gene: -; clone size: many; V gene: TRBV20-1; CDR3 DNA: TGCAGTGCTAGAGCAGGAGGTCGGGGCTACACCTTC; CDR3 protein: CSARAGGRGYTF
J gene: TRBJ2-3; D gene: -; clone size: many; V gene: TRBV28; CDR3 DNA: TGTGCCAGCAGTTTTGTAGGGCCGCCCACAGATACGCAGTATTTT; CDR3 protein: CASSFVGPPTDTQYF
J gene: TRBJ2-3; D gene: TRBD1; clone size: many; V gene: TRBV20-1; CDR3 DNA: TGCAGTGCTAGAGTGTCAGGGGACAGGCAGTATTTT; CDR3 protein: CSARVSGDRQYF
J gene: TRBJ2-3; D gene: -; clone size: -; V gene: TRBV5-1; CDR3 DNA: TGCGCCAGCAGCTTGTCGGCTGGCAGCACAGATACGCATTTT; CDR3 protein: CASSLSAGSTDTHF
J gene: TRBJ1-2; D gene: -; clone size: many; V gene: TRBV4-1; CDR3 DNA: TGCGCCAGCAGCCAAGATGGTAACTATGGCTACACCTTC; CDR3 protein: CASSQDGNYGYTF
J gene: TRBJ2-1; D gene: TRBD1; clone size: -; V gene: TRBV20-1; CDR3 DNA: TGCAGTGCTAGAGAACCGGGACAGGGCCGCTACAATGAGCAGTTCTTC; CDR3 protein: CSAREPGQGRYNEQFF
J gene: TRBJ2-1; D gene: TRBD2; clone size: many; V gene: TRBV7-8; CDR3 DNA: TGTGCCAGCAGCGTGGAACGGGGGGGCTCCTACAATGAGCAGTTCTTC; CDR3 protein: CASSVERGGSYNEQFF
J gene: TRBJ2-5; D gene: -; clone size: many; V gene: TRBV6-2/TRBV6-3; CDR3 DNA: TGTGCCAGCAGCCCTCGACCACTACCGGGGACCCAGTACTTC; CDR3 protein: CASSPRPLPGTQYF
J gene: TRBJ2-5; D gene: TRBD2; clone size: once; V gene: TRBV20-1; CDR3 DNA: TGCAGTGCTTCAACCAGCGGGGGGTCCCAAGAGACCCAGTACTTC; CDR3 protein: CSASTSGGSQETQYF
J gene: TRBJ1-1; D gene: -; clone size: few; V gene: TRBV29-1; CDR3 DNA: TGCAGCGTCGGACGGCAGGTCAGTTCCACTGAAGCTTTCTTT; CDR3 protein: CSVGRQVSSTEAFF
J gene: TRBJ1-1; D gene: TRBD1; clone size: many; V gene: TRBV20-1; CDR3 DNA: TGCAGTGCTAGCGGACAGGGCATTATGAACACTGAAGCTTTCTTT; CDR3 protein: CSASGQGIMNTEAFF
J gene: TRBJ1-6; D gene: TRBD1; clone size: many; V gene: TRBV20-1; CDR3 DNA: TGCAGTGCAACCGGGACAGGGGGTTCACCCCTCCACTTT; CDR3 protein: CSATGTGGSPLHF
J gene: TRBJ2-1; D gene: TRBD2; clone size: many; V gene: TRBV7-2; CDR3 DNA: TGTGCCAGCAGCAAAGACCTAGCGGGGTACAATGAGCAGTTCTTC; CDR3 protein: CASSKDLAGYNEQFF
J gene: TRBJ1-2; D gene: TRBD1; clone size: many; V gene: TRBV18; CDR3 DNA: TGTGCCAGCTCACTAACCACCGGGACAGACTATGGCTACACCTTC; CDR3 protein: CASSLTTGTDYGYTF
J gene: TRBJ2-5; D gene: -; clone size: many; V gene: TRBV7-9; CDR3 DNA: TGTGCCAGCAGCCCGCGGAGGACGGGAGAAGAGACCCAGTACTTC; CDR3 protein: CASSPRRTGEETQYF
J gene: TRBJ1-6; D gene: -; clone size: many; V gene: TRBV7-2; CDR3 DNA: TGTGCCAGCAGCTTAGATCCAGGGGCCTCACCCCTCCACTTT; CDR3 protein: CASSLDPGASPLHF
J gene: TRBJ2-5; D gene: TRBD2; clone size: many; V gene: TRBV4-2; CDR3 DNA: TGTGCCAGCAGCCAAGTTGGGACTAGCGAGAAGACCCAGTACTTC; CDR3 protein: CASSQVGTSEKTQYF
J gene: TRBJ1-1; D gene: TRBD1; clone size: -; V gene: TRBV29-1; CDR3 DNA: TGCAGCGTTGGCCGGACAGGGGGGAACACTGAAGCTTTCTTT; CDR3 protein: CSVGRTGGNTEAFF
J gene: TRBJ1-6; D gene: TRBD1; clone size: many; V gene: TRBV7-2; CDR3 DNA: TGTGCCAGCAGCAGACAGGGTGGTACTAATTCACCCCTCCACTTT; CDR3 protein: CASSRQGGTNSPLHF
J gene: TRBJ2-3; D gene: TRBD2; clone size: many; V gene: TRBV6-1; CDR3 DNA: TGTGCCAGCAGTCCCGGGACTACTCAAAGCACAGATACGCAGTATTTT; CDR3 protein: CASSPGTTQSTDTQYF
J gene: TRBJ1-1; D gene: -; clone size: many; V gene: TRBV29-1; CDR3 DNA: TGCAGCGTTGCGATGACCTTGGGGACTGAAGCTTTCTTT; CDR3 protein: CSVAMTLGTEAFF
J gene: TRBJ2-5; D gene: TRBD1; clone size: many; V gene: TRBV7-2; CDR3 DNA: TGTGCCAGCAGCCTAGGACAGGGGGAGAGGGAGACCCAGTACTTC; CDR3 protein: CASSLGQGERETQYF
J gene: TRBJ1-5; D gene: -; clone size: many; V gene: TRBV6-1; CDR3 DNA: TGTGCCAGCAGACTAAACAGGGCTGGCAATCAGCCCCAGCATTTT; CDR3 protein: CASRLNRAGNQPQHF
J gene: TRBJ1-6; D gene: -; clone size: few; V gene: TRBV2; CDR3 DNA: TGTGCCAGCAGCCGACAGGATAATTCACCCCTCCACTTT; CDR3 protein: CASSRQDNSPLHF
J gene: TRBJ2-1; D gene: TRBD2; clone size: many; V gene: TRBV9; CDR3 DNA: TGTGCCAGCAGCGTAGGAGTCAGCGGGGGGTCCTACAATGAGCAGTTCTTC; CDR3 protein: CASSVGVSGGSYNEQFF
J gene: TRBJ2-1; D gene: -; clone size: -; V gene: TRBV6-5; CDR3 DNA: TGTGCCAGCAGCCCGGGGGTCCCGGGTAATGAGCAGTTCTTC; CDR3 protein: CASSPGVPGNEQFF
J gene: TRBJ2-3; D gene: -; clone size: few; V gene: TRBV14; CDR3 DNA: TGTGCCAGCAGCCAAGGCAGGGTCCTGTATTTT; CDR3 protein: CASSQGRVLYF
J gene: TRBJ2-5; D gene: TRBD2; clone size: many; V gene: TRBV6-5; CDR3 DNA: TGTGCCAGCAGTTACTCCCCTGGCGGGGGGATCCAAGAGACCCAGTACTTC; CDR3 protein: CASSYSPGGGIQETQYF
J gene: TRBJ1-1; D gene: TRBD1; clone size: -; V gene: TRBV29-1; CDR3 DNA: TGCAGCGCCCTCGGGGGGACAGGTGGGATGAACACTGAAGCTTTCTTT; CDR3 protein: CSALGGTGGMNTEAFF
J gene: TRBJ2-3; D gene: -; clone size: -; V gene: TRBV12-3/TRBV12-4; CDR3 DNA: TGTGCCAGCAGTTTTATCTCCCCGCGAGATACGCAGTATTTT; CDR3 protein: CASSFISPRDTQYF
J gene: TRBJ2-3; D gene: -; clone size: many; V gene: TRBV6-4; CDR3 DNA: TGTGCCAGCAGTGACTCCCCTACTCTGAGGAGCACAGATACGCAGTATTTT; CDR3 protein: CASSDSPTLRSTDTQYF
J gene: TRBJ2-4; D gene: -; clone size: many; V gene: TRBV6-2/TRBV6-3; CDR3 DNA: TGTGCCAGCAGTTCCCCGCGGCTAGCCAAAAACATTCAGTACTTC; CDR3 protein: CASSSPRLAKNIQYF
J gene: TRBJ1-2; D gene: -; clone size: -; V gene: TRBV28; CDR3 DNA: TGTGCCAGCAGTCCGGACGATTACTATGGCTACACCTTC; CDR3 protein: CASSPDDYYGYTF
J gene: TRBJ2-5; D gene: TRBD2; clone size: few; V gene: TRBV18; CDR3 DNA: TGTGCCAGCTCATCCACCGGACCATGGGAGGGAGAGACCCAGTACTTC; CDR3 protein: CASSSTGPWEGETQYF
J gene: TRBJ1-1; D gene: -; clone size: many; V gene: TRBV6-1; CDR3 DNA: TGTGCCACCCTCGGACAGCGGAACACTGAAGCTTTCTTT; CDR3 protein: CATLGQRNTEAFF
J gene: TRBJ2-3; D gene: -; clone size: many; V gene: TRBV7-2; CDR3 DNA: TGTGCCAGCAGCTCCTATGAGGGGGTGCTATTCACAGATACGCAGTATTTT; CDR3 protein: CASSSYEGVLFTDTQYF
J gene: TRBJ1-5; D gene: -; clone size: many; V gene: TRBV7-4; CDR3 DNA: TGTGCCAGCAGCTTAAAATTTCAGCCCCAGCATTTT; CDR3 protein: CASSLKFQPQHF
J gene: TRBJ2-1; D gene: -; clone size: -; V gene: TRBV12-3/TRBV12-4; CDR3 DNA: TGTGCCAGCAGTTGGGGCGGGACCCTCTCCTACAATGAGCAGTTCTTC; CDR3 protein: CASSWGGTLSYNEQFF
J gene: TRBJ1-5; D gene: TRBD1; clone size: many; V gene: TRBV19; CDR3 DNA: TGTGCCAGTAGTATCATACAGGGGCGAGGGAATCAGCCCCAGCATTTT; CDR3 protein: CASSIIQGRGNQPQHF
J gene: TRBJ2-2; D gene: TRBD2; clone size: many; V gene: TRBV7-2; CDR3 DNA: TGTGCCAGCAGCACAGAGCGGGGGCCCTTCACCGGGGAGCTGTTTTTT; CDR3 protein: CASSTERGPFTGELFF